Listed below are T cell receptor beta chains from one sample, sequenced in a study of T cells in tuberculosis. Clones were read by immunoSEQ multiplex PCR, and TCRdb kept only the in-frame ones, dropping some. Of tens of thousands of clones listed, about 96% are singletons. Specimen: PBMCs, collected at tuberculosis diagnosis. These receptors originate from an adult with tuberculosis. The CDR3 runs from the conserved cysteine through the conserved F or W.

v_call: TRBV5-1; j_call: TRBJ1-3; cdr3_aa: CASRESGTGNTIYF
v_call: TRBV19; j_call: TRBJ1-5; cdr3_aa: CASSRDTNQPQHF
v_call: TRBV5-1; j_call: TRBJ2-5; cdr3_aa: CASSLEGLAGAGGETQYF
v_call: TRBV30; j_call: TRBJ2-7; cdr3_aa: CAWSRGGSISYEQYF
v_call: TRBV11-2; j_call: TRBJ1-2; cdr3_aa: CASSPHREYGYTF
v_call: TRBV15; j_call: TRBJ2-3; cdr3_aa: CATSRVGQRTDTQYF
v_call: TRBV6-6; j_call: TRBJ1-1; cdr3_aa: CASSNGQPYTEAFF
v_call: TRBV7-8; j_call: TRBJ1-4; cdr3_aa: CASSFSGAAGRKLFF
v_call: TRBV7-8; j_call: TRBJ2-2; cdr3_aa: CASSLGLASTGELFF
v_call: TRBV5-5; j_call: TRBJ1-1; cdr3_aa: CASIWDRAGTEAFF
v_call: TRBV7-2; j_call: TRBJ2-7; cdr3_aa: CASSLEIGVRDYTYEQYF
v_call: TRBV19; j_call: TRBJ2-1; cdr3_aa: CASSMSPGQGAGEQFF
v_call: TRBV7-2; j_call: TRBJ2-1; cdr3_aa: CASSLGAGGFENEQFF
v_call: TRBV9; j_call: TRBJ2-7; cdr3_aa: CASSVGLAGEGYEQYF
v_call: TRBV19; j_call: TRBJ2-6; cdr3_aa: CASTALGLVLTF
v_call: TRBV7-6; j_call: TRBJ2-1; cdr3_aa: CASSLAASGRRSYNEQFF
v_call: TRBV5-1; j_call: TRBJ2-2; cdr3_aa: CASSTAGGRAGGELFF
v_call: TRBV19; j_call: TRBJ1-2; cdr3_aa: CATRATGPNYGYTF
v_call: TRBV18; j_call: TRBJ2-2; cdr3_aa: CASSPGQSSNTGELFF
v_call: TRBV11-2; j_call: TRBJ2-7; cdr3_aa: CASSLELAGDGTYEQYF
v_call: TRBV27; j_call: TRBJ1-5; cdr3_aa: CASKQGKQPQHF
v_call: TRBV29-1; j_call: TRBJ1-2; cdr3_aa: CSALGGTASYGYTF
v_call: TRBV29-1; j_call: TRBJ2-1; cdr3_aa: CSVSYSYNEQFF
v_call: TRBV7-2; j_call: TRBJ1-2; cdr3_aa: CASSEGGGFYGYTF
v_call: TRBV21-1; j_call: TRBJ2-3; cdr3_aa: CASSKEAGGGADTQYF
v_call: TRBV19; j_call: TRBJ2-3; cdr3_aa: CASRPAGVGTDTQYF
v_call: TRBV2; j_call: TRBJ2-7; cdr3_aa: CASSEKTVSYEQYF
v_call: TRBV11-2; j_call: TRBJ2-2; cdr3_aa: CASSPPNTGELFF
v_call: TRBV7-9; j_call: TRBJ2-1; cdr3_aa: CASSRRPASDYNEQFF
v_call: TRBV2; j_call: TRBJ2-3; cdr3_aa: CASETNLAGSDTQYF
v_call: TRBV29-1; j_call: TRBJ1-1; cdr3_aa: CSVDRSEAFF
v_call: TRBV14; j_call: TRBJ2-5; cdr3_aa: CASSLLSTGYPQYF
v_call: TRBV5-5; j_call: TRBJ1-2; cdr3_aa: CASSQRGPNYGYTF
v_call: TRBV19; j_call: TRBJ1-6; cdr3_aa: CASSMISRGNSPLHF
v_call: TRBV14; j_call: TRBJ2-2; cdr3_aa: CASSRAGLTGELFF
v_call: TRBV28; j_call: TRBJ1-1; cdr3_aa: CASSPSPITGLEAFF
v_call: TRBV9; j_call: TRBJ2-5; cdr3_aa: CASSVGSGTQYF
v_call: TRBV19; j_call: TRBJ1-5; cdr3_aa: CASSILGAGLAQPQHF
v_call: TRBV6-1; j_call: TRBJ1-3; cdr3_aa: CASRSGTGNGNTIYF
v_call: TRBV6-5; j_call: TRBJ1-2; cdr3_aa: CASSRGQGNVYGYTF
v_call: TRBV5-6; j_call: TRBJ1-1; cdr3_aa: CASSFGRVGLNTEAFF
v_call: TRBV29-1; j_call: TRBJ2-1; cdr3_aa: CSVRLADSSYNEQFF
v_call: TRBV18; j_call: TRBJ2-7; cdr3_aa: CASSPFTSSYEQYF